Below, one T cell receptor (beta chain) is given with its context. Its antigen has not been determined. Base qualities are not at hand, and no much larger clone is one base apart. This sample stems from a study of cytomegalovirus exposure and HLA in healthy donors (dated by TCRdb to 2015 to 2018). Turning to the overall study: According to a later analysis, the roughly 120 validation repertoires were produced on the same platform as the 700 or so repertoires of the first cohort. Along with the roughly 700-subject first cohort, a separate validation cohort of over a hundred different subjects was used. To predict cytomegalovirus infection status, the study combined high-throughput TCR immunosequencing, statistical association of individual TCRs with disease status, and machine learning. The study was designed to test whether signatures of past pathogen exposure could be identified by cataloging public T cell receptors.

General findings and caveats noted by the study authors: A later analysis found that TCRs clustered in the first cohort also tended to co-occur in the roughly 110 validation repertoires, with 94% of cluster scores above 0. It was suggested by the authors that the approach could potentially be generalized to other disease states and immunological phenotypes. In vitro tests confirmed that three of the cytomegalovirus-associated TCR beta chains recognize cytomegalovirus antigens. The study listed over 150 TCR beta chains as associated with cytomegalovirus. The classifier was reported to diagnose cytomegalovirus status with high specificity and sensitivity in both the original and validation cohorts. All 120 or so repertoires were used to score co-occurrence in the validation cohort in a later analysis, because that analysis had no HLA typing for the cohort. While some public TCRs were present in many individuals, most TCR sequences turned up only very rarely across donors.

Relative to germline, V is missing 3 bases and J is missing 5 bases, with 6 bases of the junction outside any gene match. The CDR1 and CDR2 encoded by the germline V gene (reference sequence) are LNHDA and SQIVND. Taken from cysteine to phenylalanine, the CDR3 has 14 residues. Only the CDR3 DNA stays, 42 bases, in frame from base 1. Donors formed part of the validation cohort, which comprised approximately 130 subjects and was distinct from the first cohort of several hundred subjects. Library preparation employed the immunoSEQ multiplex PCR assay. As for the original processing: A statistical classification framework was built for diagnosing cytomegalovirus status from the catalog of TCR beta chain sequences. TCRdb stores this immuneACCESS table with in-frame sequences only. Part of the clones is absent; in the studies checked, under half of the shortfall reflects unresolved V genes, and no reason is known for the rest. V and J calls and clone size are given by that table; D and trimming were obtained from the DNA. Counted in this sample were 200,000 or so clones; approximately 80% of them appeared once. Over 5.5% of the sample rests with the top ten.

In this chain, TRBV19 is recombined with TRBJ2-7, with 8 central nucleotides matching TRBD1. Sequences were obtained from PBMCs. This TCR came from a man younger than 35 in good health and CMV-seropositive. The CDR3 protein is CASSIQGAHNEQYF. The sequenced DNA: TGTGCCAGTAGTATCCAGGGGGCGCATAACGAGCAGTACTTC.